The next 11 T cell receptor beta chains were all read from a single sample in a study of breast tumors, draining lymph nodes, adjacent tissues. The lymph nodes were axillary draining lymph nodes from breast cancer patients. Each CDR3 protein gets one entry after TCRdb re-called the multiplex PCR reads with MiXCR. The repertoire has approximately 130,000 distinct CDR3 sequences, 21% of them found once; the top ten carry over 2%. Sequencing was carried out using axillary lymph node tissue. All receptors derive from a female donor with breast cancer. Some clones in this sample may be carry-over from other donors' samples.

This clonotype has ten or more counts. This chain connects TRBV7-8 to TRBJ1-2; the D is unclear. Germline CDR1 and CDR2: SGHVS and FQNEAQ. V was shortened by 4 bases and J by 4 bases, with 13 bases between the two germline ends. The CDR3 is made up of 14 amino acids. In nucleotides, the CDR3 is TGTGCCAGCAGCTACAACAGTAACTCCTATGGCTACACCTTC. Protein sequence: CASSYNSNSYGYTF.

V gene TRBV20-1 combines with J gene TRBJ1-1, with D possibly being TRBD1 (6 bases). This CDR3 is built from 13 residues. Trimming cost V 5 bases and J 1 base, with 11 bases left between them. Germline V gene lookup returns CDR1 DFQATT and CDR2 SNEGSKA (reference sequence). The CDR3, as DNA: TGCAGTGCTCTAGACAGGAGGAACACTGAAGCTTTCTTT. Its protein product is CSALDRRNTEAFF.

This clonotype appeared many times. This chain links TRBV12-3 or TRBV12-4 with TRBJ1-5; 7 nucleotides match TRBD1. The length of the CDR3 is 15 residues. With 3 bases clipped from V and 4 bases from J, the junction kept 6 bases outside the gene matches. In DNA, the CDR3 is TGTGCCAGCAGTTTTAGGACAGGAATAAATCAGCCCCAGCATTTT. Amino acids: CASSFRTGINQPQHF.

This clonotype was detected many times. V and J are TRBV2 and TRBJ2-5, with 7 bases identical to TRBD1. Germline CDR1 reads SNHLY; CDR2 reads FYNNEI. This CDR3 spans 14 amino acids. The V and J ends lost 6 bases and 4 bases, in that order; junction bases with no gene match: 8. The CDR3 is CASRYLDRRETQYF. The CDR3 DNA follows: TGTGCCAGCAGATACTTGGACAGGCGAGAGACCCAGTACTTC.

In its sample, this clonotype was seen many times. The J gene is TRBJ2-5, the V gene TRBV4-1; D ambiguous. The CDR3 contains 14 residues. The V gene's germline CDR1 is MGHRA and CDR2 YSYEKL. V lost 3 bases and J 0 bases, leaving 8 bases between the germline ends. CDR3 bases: TGCGCCAGCAGCCAGCTAGAGTACCAAGAGACCCAGTACTTC. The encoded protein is CASSQLEYQETQYF.

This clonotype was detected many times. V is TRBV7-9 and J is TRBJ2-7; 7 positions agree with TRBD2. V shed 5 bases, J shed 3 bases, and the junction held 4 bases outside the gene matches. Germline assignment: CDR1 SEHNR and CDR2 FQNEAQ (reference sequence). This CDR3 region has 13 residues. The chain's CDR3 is CASSPPSGYEQYF. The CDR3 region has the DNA TGTGCCAGCAGCCCACCTAGCGGCTACGAGCAGTACTTC.

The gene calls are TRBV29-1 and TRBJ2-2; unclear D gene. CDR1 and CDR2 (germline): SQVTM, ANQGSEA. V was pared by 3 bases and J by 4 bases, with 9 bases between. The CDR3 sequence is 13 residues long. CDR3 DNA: TGCAGCGTTGATGGCGGAGTCACCGGGGAGCTGTTTTTT. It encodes CSVDGGVTGELFF.

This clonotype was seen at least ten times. The CDR3 coding sequence is TGCAGTGCTAGAGATGACAGGACAGGTCAGGTCAATGAGCAGTTCTTC. Translated, it gives CSARDDRTGQVNEQFF. The chain links TRBV20-1 to TRBJ2-1; 7 bases line up with TRBD1. Germline V gene data show CDR1 as DFQATT and CDR2 as SNEGSKA (reference sequence). The CDR3 spans 16 residues. V was clipped by 0 bases and J by 6 bases; unmatched bases: 11.

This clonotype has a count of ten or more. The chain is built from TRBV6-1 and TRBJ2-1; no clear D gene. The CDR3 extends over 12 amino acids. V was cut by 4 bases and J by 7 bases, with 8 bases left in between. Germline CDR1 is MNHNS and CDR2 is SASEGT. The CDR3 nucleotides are TGTGCCAGCAGTGGAGACCCGAATGAGCAGTTCTTC. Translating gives CASSGDPNEQFF.

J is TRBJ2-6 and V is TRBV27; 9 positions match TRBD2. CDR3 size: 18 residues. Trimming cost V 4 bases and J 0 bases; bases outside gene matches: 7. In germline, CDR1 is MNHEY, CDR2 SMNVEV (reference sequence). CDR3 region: CASSSLAGRSSGANVLTF. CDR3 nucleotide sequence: TGTGCCAGCAGTTCACTAGCGGGCCGAAGCTCTGGGGCCAACGTCCTGACTTTC.

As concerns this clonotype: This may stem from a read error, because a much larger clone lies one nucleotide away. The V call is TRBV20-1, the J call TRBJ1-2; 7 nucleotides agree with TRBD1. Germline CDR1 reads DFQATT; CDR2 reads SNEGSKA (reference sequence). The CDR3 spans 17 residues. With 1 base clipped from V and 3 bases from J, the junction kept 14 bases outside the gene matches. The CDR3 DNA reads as TGCAGTGCTAGAGGTTCGAATAACAGGGGTAAACACTATGGCTACACCTTC. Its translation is CSARGSNNRGKHYGYTF.